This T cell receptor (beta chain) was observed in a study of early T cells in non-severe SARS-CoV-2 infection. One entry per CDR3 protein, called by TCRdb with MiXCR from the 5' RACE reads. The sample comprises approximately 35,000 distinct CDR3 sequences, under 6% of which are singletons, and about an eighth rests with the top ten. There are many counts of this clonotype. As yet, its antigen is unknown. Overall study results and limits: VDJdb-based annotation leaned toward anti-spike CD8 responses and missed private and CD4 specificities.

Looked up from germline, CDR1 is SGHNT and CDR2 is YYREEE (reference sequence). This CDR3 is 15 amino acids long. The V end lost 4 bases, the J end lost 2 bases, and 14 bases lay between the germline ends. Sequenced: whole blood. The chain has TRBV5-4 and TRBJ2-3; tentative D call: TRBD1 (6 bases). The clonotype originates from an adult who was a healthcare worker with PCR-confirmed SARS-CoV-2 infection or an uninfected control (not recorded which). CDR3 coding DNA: TGTGCCAGCAGCCCCGGACAGTACTCCACAGATACGCAGTATTTT. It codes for CASSPGQYSTDTQYF.